Here is one TCR beta chain with its context. Measured with immunoSEQ multiplex PCR; TCRdb has only the in-frame clones, and not every one. The sample includes 100,000 to 150,000 clones, around four fifths of them seen just once. These data are taken from a study of blood T cell repertoires in COVID-19. In the study overall: The analysed material was cDNA or gDNA that came from T cells, B-cell-depleted T cells, or PBMCs.

The CDR3 length is 14 residues. Trimming stripped 7 bases from V and 5 bases from J, with 18 bases between. The germline V gene has CDR1 SNHLY and CDR2 FYNNEI. This TCR was recovered from a man between 60 and 70 years old with acute or convalescent COVID-19. The sequenced sample consisted of peripheral blood. This chain connects TRBV2 to TRBJ2-7; a possible D gene is TRBD2 (5 bases). As DNA, the CDR3 is TGTGCCAGCAACCAGCTAGCAACGGTCCACGAGCAGTACTTC. Its translation: CASNQLATVHEQYF.